The rows below give T cell receptor beta chains drawn from one sample of a study of graft-versus-host responses after intestinal transplantation. TCRdb's copy holds only in-frame clones and misses some; the assay was immunoSEQ multiplex PCR. Among under 25,000 clones listed, about 89% were seen once. The specimen was PBMCs, collected around 230 days after intestinal transplant. The receptor set was obtained from a human patient who received an intestinal transplant, so some T cells may come from the graft donor. The CDR3 runs from the conserved cysteine through the conserved F or W. A D gene is named only where the DNA matches it firmly. Rows may omit the clone size; those that give it use once, few, many or a size class.

TGTGCCAGCAGTTTGCCGGGACGGTATGGCTACACCTTC,CASSLPGRYGYTF,.,13,.,TRBJ1-2,TRBV7-9
TGTGCCAGCAGTTACTCCGACAGGGGAGCCAATGAGCAGTTCTTC,CASSYSDRGANEQFF,.,15,TRBD1,TRBJ2-1,TRBV6-5
TGTGCCAGCGGACCCGCGTTGGGGGGTCTTATAAACACCATATATTTT,CASGPALGGLINTIYF,large,16,.,TRBJ1-3,TRBV27
TGTGCCAGCAGCTTAACTAGCGGGGGAGGGAGCGGCATTCAGTACTTC,CASSLTSGGGSGIQYF,.,16,TRBD2,TRBJ2-4,TRBV7-9
TGTGCCAGCGGAAAGGCCTATGGCTACACCTTC,CASGKAYGYTF,once,11,.,TRBJ1-2,TRBV7-9
TGCAGCGTTGAGGCTGGGACTAGCGGCCAGGGTGAGCAGTTCTTC,CSVEAGTSGQGEQFF,.,15,TRBD2,TRBJ2-1,TRBV29-1
TGTGCCATGTGGACAGGCCTCTATGGCTACACCTTC,CAMWTGLYGYTF,few,12,TRBD1,TRBJ1-2,TRBV10-3
TGTGCCAGTAGTATATTAAACACTGAAGCTTTCTTT,CASSILNTEAFF,.,12,.,TRBJ1-1,TRBV19
TGTGCCAGCAGCCTCGCCTCTATGTTTGGCTACACCTTC,CASSLASMFGYTF,.,13,.,TRBJ1-2,TRBV16
TGCGCCAGCAGCTTTACCGTAACAGATACGCAGTATTTT,CASSFTVTDTQYF,.,13,.,TRBJ2-3,TRBV5-1
TGTGCCAGCAGTGAAGTCTGGACTAGCGGGGGGGCCACCGGGGAGCTGTTTTTT,CASSEVWTSGGATGELFF,few,18,TRBD2,TRBJ2-2,TRBV6-1
TGCGCCAGCAGCCAAGTGGGTGGCGAGCAGTACTTC,CASSQVGGEQYF,.,12,.,TRBJ2-7,TRBV4-1
TGTGCCAGCAGTGAGATTATCAAGTCGAACACCGGGGAGCTGTTTTTT,CASSEIIKSNTGELFF,.,16,.,TRBJ2-2,TRBV2
TGTGCTAGTGGACTCCCGGGACTAGCGGGGCGGCGGAATGAGCAGTTCTTC,CASGLPGLAGRRNEQFF,.,17,TRBD2,TRBJ2-1,TRBV12-5
TGTGCAAGTCGCTTACAGGGGAACACCGGGGAGCTGTTTTTT,CASRLQGNTGELFF,few,14,.,TRBJ2-2,TRBV12-2
TGTGCCAGCAGCGCGGGGGGGCCTCTGAATGAGCAGTTCTTC,CASSAGGPLNEQFF,.,14,TRBD2,TRBJ2-1,TRBV6-1
TGTGCCAGCAGCTTGCAGCGGGGGGGCTACAATGAGCAGTTCTTC,CASSLQRGGYNEQFF,.,15,TRBD2,TRBJ2-1,TRBV7-2
TGTGCAAGTCGCTTTTTACCGGGACAGGCCAAGCGGGAGCAGTACTTC,CASRFLPGQAKREQYF,.,16,.,TRBJ2-7,TRBV12-2
TGTGCCAGCAGCCCGAGCGGGCACACAGATACGCAGTATTTT,CASSPSGHTDTQYF,few,14,.,TRBJ2-3,TRBV7-8
TGTGCCAGCATCCATGGTTGGGGTGAGCAGTTCTTC,CASIHGWGEQFF,few,12,.,TRBJ2-1,TRBV25-1
TGTGCCAGCAATGGGGGGGGGACAGCGCCGGCAGATACGCAGTATTTT,CASNGGGTAPADTQYF,.,16,.,TRBJ2-3,TRBV27
TGTGCCGGCAGCCCGAGGGGGTCCTACGAGCAGTACTTC,CAGSPRGSYEQYF,.,13,.,TRBJ2-7,TRBV11-3
TGTGCCAGCAGCCGGGGGTCCTACAATGAGCAGTTCTTC,CASSRGSYNEQFF,.,13,.,TRBJ2-1,TRBV7-3
TGTGCCAGCAGTTTATCGGCGGGGTTCACAGATACGCAGTATTTT,CASSLSAGFTDTQYF,.,15,.,TRBJ2-3,TRBV27
TGTGCCAGCAGTGTCGGTAGCGGGGGTGTCATGACCGGGGAGCTGTTTTTT,CASSVGSGGVMTGELFF,.,17,TRBD2,TRBJ2-2,TRBV2
TGTGCCAGCAGCTTTGGTCGAGAGACCCAGTACTTC,CASSFGRETQYF,.,12,.,TRBJ2-5,TRBV5-6
TGCGCCAGCAGCCCCGACTCATACTCTGGAAACACCATATATTTT,CASSPDSYSGNTIYF,.,15,.,TRBJ1-3,TRBV5-1
TGTGCCAGTAGTCTAGACAGAGGGGGCTACACCTTC,CASSLDRGGYTF,.,12,.,TRBJ1-2,TRBV19
TGTGCCAGCAGCACGGCCCGGGACAGAGACTACGAGCAGTACTTC,CASSTARDRDYEQYF,.,15,TRBD1,TRBJ2-7,TRBV6-6
TGTGCCAGCGGGCCGACTAGCGACAGCTCCTACGAGCAGTACTTC,CASGPTSDSSYEQYF,few,15,TRBD2,TRBJ2-7,TRBV6-1
TGTGCCAGCAGCTTAGCCTCAGGACCTGGCAATCAGCCCCAGCATTTT,CASSLASGPGNQPQHF,once,16,.,TRBJ1-5,TRBV7-2
TGTGCCAGCAGTTGGACTAGCGCCCCCACAGATACGCAGTATTTT,CASSWTSAPTDTQYF,.,15,TRBD2,TRBJ2-3,TRBV6-4
TGTGCCAGTAGTACAGGGTACGGGGTAGAGGAAGAGACCCAGTACTTC,CASSTGYGVEEETQYF,few,16,.,TRBJ2-5,TRBV6-6
TGTGCCAGTAGCATGGGCTCCCGGGACAGGGGCCAAGAGACCCAGTACTTC,CASSMGSRDRGQETQYF,.,17,TRBD1,TRBJ2-5,TRBV19
TGTGCCAGCTCACCCACAGGGTACGGCTCTGGAAACACCATATATTTT,CASSPTGYGSGNTIYF,.,16,.,TRBJ1-3,TRBV18
TGTGCCAGTAGTATAGGGTTCGGTGAGCAGTTCTTC,CASSIGFGEQFF,once,12,.,TRBJ2-1,TRBV19
TGTGCCAGCAGTGTTGTGAACACTGAAGCTTTCTTT,CASSVVNTEAFF,.,12,.,TRBJ1-1,TRBV25-1
TGTGCCATCAGTGAGTCTACCAGCGGGGGGGCTGGTGAGCAGTTCTTC,CAISESTSGGAGEQFF,.,16,TRBD2,TRBJ2-1,TRBV10-3
TGTGCCAGCGAGGAATTATTAGAGACCCAGTACTTC,CASEELLETQYF,.,12,.,TRBJ2-5,TRBV7-9
TGCAGCGTTGCCGCTCCGGGCGAGCAGTACTTC,CSVAAPGEQYF,.,11,.,TRBJ2-7,TRBV29-1
TGTGCCAGCAGCCCCCGGCGGGCGGCTCAGACCCAGTACTTC,CASSPRRAAQTQYF,.,14,.,TRBJ2-5,TRBV11-2
TGTGCCACCAGCAGAGACAACCAGCCCCCTGATTTT,CATSRDNQPPDF,.,12,.,TRBJ2-3,TRBV15
TGTGCCAGCAGTTGGGACAGGGGCAGTTCACCCCTCCACTTT,CASSWDRGSSPLHF,.,14,TRBD1,TRBJ1-6,TRBV5-5
TGTGCCAGCAGGCGAGGGGTCCCTCACTCTGGAAACACCATATATTTT,CASRRGVPHSGNTIYF,.,16,.,TRBJ1-3,TRBV6-4
TGTGCCAGCAGTTACACCCTACAGGAGGGGGAGCAGTACTTC,CASSYTLQEGEQYF,.,14,.,TRBJ2-7,TRBV6-6
TGCGCCAGCAGCCTCCCTTCCGGGACAGCCGATGGCTACACCTTC,CASSLPSGTADGYTF,.,15,TRBD1,TRBJ1-2,TRBV5-1
TGTGCTAGTGGGTTGTTAACGAAACAGGGTAACTATGGCTACACCTTC,CASGLLTKQGNYGYTF,.,16,.,TRBJ1-2,TRBV12-5
TGTGCCAGCAGTTGGGAAGACGGCCAGAATTCACCCCTCCACTTT,CASSWEDGQNSPLHF,.,15,.,TRBJ1-6,TRBV6-1